A single sample gave rise to the 31 T cell receptor beta chains below, sequenced in a study of T cells after yellow fever vaccination. A single record per CDR3 protein comes from TCRdb applying MiXCR to the 5' RACE reads. The sample records about 220,000 distinct CDR3 sequences, less than 7.5% being singletons. The source was CD4+ T cells sorted from PBMCs, collected on the day of the yellow fever booster vaccination. Source of these receptors: a young man who received the YFV17D yellow fever vaccine.

The chain links TRBV7-9 to TRBJ1-2; D gene unclear. CDR1 is SEHNR, CDR2 FQNEAQ, per germline (reference sequence). The CDR3 has 13 residues. Trimming removed 5 bases at V and 3 bases at J, with 10 bases between. The CDR3 nucleotides read TGTGCCAGCAGCCCTCGTGAAGACTATGGCTACACCTTC. This gives the protein CASSPREDYGYTF.

The chain uses TRBV24-1 and TRBJ2-3; D is perhaps TRBD2 (6 bases). V was trimmed by 9 bases and J by 3 bases, leaving 15 bases between them. CDR1 is KGHDR and CDR2 is SFDVKD in the germline V gene. This CDR3 spans 14 amino acids. The CDR3 is CATQRGMLTDTQYF. The CDR3, as DNA: TGTGCCACCCAACGGGGGATGTTGACAGATACGCAGTATTTT.

This clonotype was picked up a small number of times. Here the CDR3 DNA reads TGTGCCAGCACCCGGGACAGGGGGTACGAGCAGTACTTC. Its protein product is CASTRDRGYEQYF. V is TRBV11-2 and J is TRBJ2-7; the match to TRBD1 covers 11 bases. Losses at the gene ends were 7 bases for V and 4 bases for J; bases not matched to a gene: 3. Per the germline V gene, CDR1 is SGHAT and CDR2 is FQNNGV. CDR3 length: 13 residues.

For the CDR3, the DNA is TGCGCCAGCAGCCAGGCTTACAACACCGGGGAGCTGTTTTTT. It codes for CASSQAYNTGELFF. The rearrangement uses TRBV4-3 and TRBJ2-2, with unresolved D. V was clipped by 3 bases and J by 2 bases, with 7 bases between them. The CDR3 has 14 amino acids. Germline lookup yields CDR1 LGHNA and CDR2 YSLEER.

This clonotype was observed many times. The chain carries TRBV12-3 or TRBV12-4 and TRBJ2-1; 8 positions agree with TRBD2. The CDR3 loop spans 15 amino acids. Trimming took 0 bases from V and 5 from J; bases not matched to a gene: 3. The CDR3 region is CASSLASGGDNEQFF. CDR3 coding DNA: TGTGCCAGCAGTTTAGCCTCCGGGGGGGACAATGAGCAGTTCTTC.

The sample holds many counts of this clonotype. V gene TRBV7-9 combines with J gene TRBJ2-7, with 7 bases matching TRBD1. Germline V lookup: CDR1 SEHNR, CDR2 FQNEAQ (reference sequence). V lost 5 bases to trimming and J lost 2 bases; unmatched junction nucleotides: 12. This CDR3 is built from 16 residues. The CDR3: CASSRPSGQSTYEQYF. The CDR3 DNA is TGTGCCAGCAGCCGACCCTCGGGACAGTCAACCTACGAGCAGTACTTC.

This clonotype appeared many times. The chain joins TRBV20-1 to TRBJ1-1; a possible D gene is TRBD1 (6 bases). V lost 3 bases to trimming and J lost 0 bases, with 14 bases between them. The CDR3 runs 15 residues. Germline values: CDR1 DFQATT, CDR2 SNEGSKA (reference sequence). The CDR3 protein is CSASPRQVMNTEAFF. The CDR3, as DNA: TGCAGTGCTAGTCCCCGACAGGTAATGAACACTGAAGCTTTCTTT.

This clonotype was counted many times. The chain combines TRBV10-3 with TRBJ1-2; D not certain. This CDR3 spans 13 amino acids. Trimming cost V 6 bases and J 3 bases, with 11 bases left between them. Germline loops: CDR1 ENHRY, CDR2 SYGVKD. CDR3 loop: CAIRETGDYGYTF. CDR3 bases: TGTGCCATCAGGGAGACCGGGGACTATGGCTACACCTTC.

The chain couples TRBV3-1 to TRBJ2-3; the D gene is possibly TRBD2 (5 bases). Trimming removed 7 bases at V and 1 base at J, with 15 bases between. CDR1 LGHDT and CDR2 YNNKEL come from the germline V gene (reference sequence). CDR3 size: 15 residues. This chain's CDR3 is CASTQRWGGTDTQYF. DNA for the CDR3: TGTGCCAGCACCCAGCGTTGGGGAGGCACAGATACGCAGTATTTT.

The chain recombines TRBV7-2 with TRBJ2-1; D gene uncertain. CDR1 and CDR2 from the germline V gene are SGHTA and FQGNSA. V lost 7 bases and J lost 12, with 19 bases in between. This CDR3 has 13 residues. In nucleotides, the CDR3 is TGTGCCAGCACCCAGGTGGGTCCGGGTCCGCAGTTCTTC. Translating gives CASTQVGPGPQFF.

This clonotype came up a few times. The V call is TRBV18, the J call TRBJ2-2, with 7 bases identical to TRBD1. In germline, CDR1 is KGHSH, CDR2 LQKENI. The V and J ends lost 3 bases and 5 bases, in that order; junction bases with no gene match: 9. The CDR3 has 16 amino acids. CDR3 protein: CASSPRDSPSTGELFF. The CDR3 DNA reads as TGTGCCAGCTCACCTCGGGACAGCCCCTCAACCGGGGAGCTGTTTTTT.

This rearrangement joins TRBV2 to TRBJ2-3; 10 bases are shared with TRBD1. Germline V CDR1 and CDR2: SNHLY, FYNNEI. This CDR3 spans 15 amino acids. V trimming: 5 bases; J trimming: 2 bases; junction bases outside the gene matches: 4. The CDR3 spells CASSQDRGHTDTQYF. CDR3 in DNA: TGTGCCAGCAGTCAAGACAGGGGGCACACAGATACGCAGTATTTT.

This clonotype was detected ten times or more. This chain links TRBV6-2 or TRBV6-3 with TRBJ2-7, with 11 bases lining up with TRBD2. Germline loops: CDR1 MNHEY, CDR2 SVGEGT. Trimming at V came to 2 bases and at J to 0 bases, leaving 6 bases not matched to a gene. This CDR3 has 17 residues. The CDR3 DNA reads TGTGCCAGCAGTTACCCGACTAGCGGGATTGCCTCCTACGAGCAGTACTTC. The encoded protein is CASSYPTSGIASYEQYF.

This clonotype was recorded many times. As the CDR3 is not closed by the conserved phenylalanine or tryptophan, this likely results from a read error. No DNA is shown, since the ends of the CDR3 on it are uncertain; the CDR3 is the one TCRdb lists. The J gene is TRBJ2-1, the V gene TRBV6-1; the D call of TRBD2 is as the table states it, not checked on the DNA. The CDR3 has 14 residues if both end residues are counted. Germline V gene data show CDR1 as MNHNS and CDR2 as SASEGT. The CDR3 here is CASRNSRTSGIGTL.

J is TRBJ2-2 and V is TRBV11-2, with TRBD2 matching over 9 bases. The CDR3 totals 16 residues. V lost 5 bases and J lost 2; bases outside the gene matches: 6. Germline CDR1 reads SGHAT; CDR2 reads FQNNGV. CDR3 in DNA: TGTGCCAGCAGCAAACGTCTAGCGGGAAACACCGGGGAGCTGTTTTTT. Protein product: CASSKRLAGNTGELFF.

The rearrangement links TRBV20-1 to TRBJ2-5; D remains ambiguous. Looked up from germline, CDR1 is DFQATT and CDR2 is SNEGSKA (reference sequence). Trimming took off 6 bases at V and 5 bases at J, with 10 bases between the two ends. The CDR3 sequence is 11 residues long. In DNA, the CDR3 is TGCAGTGCCCCCTTGGGTGAGACCCAGTACTTC. It yields the protein CSAPLGETQYF.

This clonotype has more than one count but fewer than ten. The rearrangement uses TRBV7-3 and TRBJ1-5; D unclear. Germline-derived CDR1 and CDR2 are SGHTA and FQGTGA. The CDR3 length is 15 residues. The V end was cut by 5 bases, the J end by 1 base, with 12 bases between. This CDR3 is CASSPAGGSNQPQHF. The CDR3 nucleotides are TGTGCCAGCAGCCCTGCCGGAGGGAGCAATCAGCCCCAGCATTTT.

The chain has TRBV11-1 and TRBJ2-7, with D tentatively TRBD1 (5 bases). Germline V lookup: CDR1 SGHAT, CDR2 FQDESV (reference sequence). Trimming took 5 bases from V and 5 from J, leaving 10 bases between them. This CDR3 is 12 amino acids long. CDR3 sequence (DNA): TGTGCCAGCAGCCCCCTGGGGCACGAGCAGTACTTC. This translates into CASSPLGHEQYF. Full variable domain (missing parts from reference TRBV11-1 and TRBJ2-7): EAEVAQSPRYKITEKSQAVAFWCDPISGHATLYWYRQILGQGPELLVQFQDESVVDDSQLPKDRFSAERLKGVDSTLKIQPAELGDSAMYLCASSPLGHEQYFGPGTRLTVT.

A few counts support this clonotype. CDR3 bases: TGCAGCGTCCGCCGGGGAAGGACTGAAGCTTTCTTT. It yields the protein CSVRRGRTEAFF. V usage is TRBV29-1 and J usage is TRBJ1-1; D ambiguous. The CDR3 runs 12 residues. The V gene lost 6 bases and the J gene lost 5 bases, with 13 bases spanning the gap. Germline assignment: CDR1 SQVTM and CDR2 ANQGSEA.

The sample holds many counts of this clonotype. This sequence joins TRBV5-1 and TRBJ2-2, with D uncertain. The CDR3 is made up of 13 amino acids. CDR1 SGHRS and CDR2 YFSETQ come from the germline V gene. V was pared by 1 base and J by 6 bases, with 7 bases between. The CDR3 region is CASSLTVPGELFF. CDR3 sequence (DNA): TGCGCCAGCAGCTTGACCGTCCCCGGGGAGCTGTTTTTT. The entire variable domain, with the rest obtained from reference TRBV5-1 and TRBJ2-2, is as follows: KAGVTQTPRYLIKTRGQQVTLSCSPISGHRSVSWYQQTPGQGLQFLFEYFSETQRNKGNFPGRFSGRQFSNSRSEMNVSTLELGDSALYLCASSLTVPGELFFGEGSRLTVL.

V is TRBV20-1 and J is TRBJ2-3; no clear D gene. This CDR3 is built from 12 residues. The V end was cut by 4 bases, the J end by 2 bases, with 7 bases between. Germline CDR1 and CDR2: DFQATT and SNEGSKA (reference sequence). CDR3 protein: CSANGNTDTQYF. As DNA, the CDR3 is TGCAGTGCTAACGGTAACACAGATACGCAGTATTTT.

This clonotype was counted at least ten times. V is TRBV12-3 or TRBV12-4 and J is TRBJ2-1; D call uncertain. The CDR3 is 13 residues long. Trimming shortened V by 7 bases and J by 5 bases, and 12 bases separated the two germline ends. The CDR3 here is CASIHPADNEQFF. The CDR3 nucleotides read TGTGCCAGCATTCATCCGGCAGACAATGAGCAGTTCTTC.

This clonotype has just a few counts. The rearrangement uses TRBV6-2 or TRBV6-3 and TRBJ1-5; the match to TRBD1 covers 10 bases. The CDR3 contains 17 residues. CDR1 and CDR2 from the germline V gene are MNHEY and SVGEGT. Germline trimming cut 4 bases from V and 2 bases from J; bases unmatched to any gene: 8. The CDR3 loop is CASSSGQGSGGNQPQHF. CDR3 nucleotide sequence: TGTGCCAGCAGTTCGGGACAGGGGAGCGGGGGCAATCAGCCCCAGCATTTT.

This chain uses TRBV29-1 with TRBJ2-2; possible D gene TRBD2, 6 bases. This CDR3 contains 14 residues. Trimming shortened V by 6 bases and J by 7 bases, and 18 bases separated the two germline ends. Germline assignment: CDR1 SQVTM and CDR2 ANQGSEA. The CDR3 nucleotides are TGCAGCGTGGGGGGACCTCGGAGGGGCGGGGAGCTGTTTTTT. Protein product: CSVGGPRRGGELFF.

This clonotype appeared many times. The CDR3 region is CSVEDLAGINEQFF. The CDR3 DNA follows: TGCAGCGTTGAAGATCTAGCGGGGATAAATGAGCAGTTCTTC. The chain combines TRBV29-1 with TRBJ2-1, with 9 bases fitting TRBD2. V lost 0 bases and J lost 7; bases outside the gene matches: 4. Germline CDR1 reads SQVTM; CDR2 reads ANQGSEA. CDR3 length: 14 amino acids.

In its sample, this clonotype was seen a few times. V gene TRBV12-3 or TRBV12-4 combines with J gene TRBJ2-3; D unclear. V dropped 2 bases and J dropped 8 bases, with 5 bases sitting between them. The CDR3 has 11 residues. CDR3 region: CASSLWGTQYF. For the CDR3, the DNA is TGTGCCAGCAGTTTATGGGGTACGCAGTATTTT.

This clonotype was detected ten times or more. The chain links TRBV24-1 to TRBJ1-6; no reliable D call. V lost 4 bases to trimming and J lost 7 bases, with 7 bases between them. The CDR3 is 13 amino acids. Germline lookup yields CDR1 KGHDR and CDR2 SFDVKD. This CDR3 reads CATSEAGNSPLHF. The DNA for the CDR3 is TGTGCCACCAGTGAGGCGGGGAATTCACCCCTCCACTTT.

Comment on this clonotype: A much more abundant neighbour one base away suggests this may be a read error. V is TRBV12-3 or TRBV12-4 and J is TRBJ2-3; 7 nucleotides align to TRBD1. The J call may be incorrect, as the DNA end agrees better with TRBJ1-5. The CDR3 extends over 13 amino acids. CDR3 sequence: CASSPTQGQQQHF. The CDR3 bases are TGTGCCAGCAGTCCCACTCAGGGACAGCAGCAGCATTTT.

The chain combines TRBV27 with TRBJ1-6; tentative D call: TRBD1 (6 bases). Germline loops: CDR1 MNHEY, CDR2 SMNVEV (reference sequence). V was pared by 8 bases and J by 7 bases, with 21 bases between. The CDR3 totals 16 residues. CDR3: CASGRQAISQNSPLHF. DNA for the CDR3: TGTGCCAGCGGGAGACAGGCGATTTCCCAAAATTCACCCCTCCACTTT.

V usage is TRBV20-1 and J usage is TRBJ2-5; 9 positions agree with TRBD2. CDR1 and CDR2 (germline): DFQATT, SNEGSKA (reference sequence). Trimming took 0 bases from V and 6 from J; bases not matched to a gene: 11. The CDR3 extends over 16 amino acids. This CDR3 is CSARDRGGRALQTQYF. CDR3 nucleotides: TGCAGTGCTAGAGATAGGGGCGGGAGGGCCCTTCAGACCCAGTACTTC.

The rearrangement uses TRBV19 and TRBJ1-5; tentatively, D is TRBD1 (5 bases). The CDR3 contains 13 residues. Per the germline V gene, CDR1 is LNHDA and CDR2 is SQIVND (reference sequence). V gave up 5 bases and J gave up 1 base, with 6 bases separating them. The CDR3 DNA reads TGTGCCAGTAGTGGGGACAGCAATCAGCCCCAGCATTTT. The encoded protein is CASSGDSNQPQHF.